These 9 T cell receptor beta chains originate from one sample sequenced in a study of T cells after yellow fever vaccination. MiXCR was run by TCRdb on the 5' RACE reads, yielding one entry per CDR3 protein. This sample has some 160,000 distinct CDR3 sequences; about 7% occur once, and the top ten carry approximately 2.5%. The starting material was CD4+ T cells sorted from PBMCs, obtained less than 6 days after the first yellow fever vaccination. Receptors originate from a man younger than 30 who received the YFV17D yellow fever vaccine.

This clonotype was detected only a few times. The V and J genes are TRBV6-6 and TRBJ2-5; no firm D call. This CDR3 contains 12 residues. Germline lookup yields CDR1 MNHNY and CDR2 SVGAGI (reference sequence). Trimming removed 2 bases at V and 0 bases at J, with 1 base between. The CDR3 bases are TGTGCCAGCAGTTACAACCAAGAGACCCAGTACTTC. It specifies CASSYNQETQYF.

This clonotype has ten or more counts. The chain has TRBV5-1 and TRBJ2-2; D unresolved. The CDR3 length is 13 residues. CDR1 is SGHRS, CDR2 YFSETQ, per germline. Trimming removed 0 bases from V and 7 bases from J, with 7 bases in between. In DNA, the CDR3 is TGCGCCAGCAGCTTGGGAAGTGGCGGGGAGCTGTTTTTT. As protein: CASSLGSGGELFF.

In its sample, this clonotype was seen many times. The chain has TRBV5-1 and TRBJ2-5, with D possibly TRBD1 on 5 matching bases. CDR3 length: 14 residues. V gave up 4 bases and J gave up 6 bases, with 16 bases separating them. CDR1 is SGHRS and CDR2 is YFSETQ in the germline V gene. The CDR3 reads CASSLGAAPKTQYF. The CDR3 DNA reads TGCGCCAGCAGCCTAGGGGCGGCCCCGAAGACCCAGTACTTC.

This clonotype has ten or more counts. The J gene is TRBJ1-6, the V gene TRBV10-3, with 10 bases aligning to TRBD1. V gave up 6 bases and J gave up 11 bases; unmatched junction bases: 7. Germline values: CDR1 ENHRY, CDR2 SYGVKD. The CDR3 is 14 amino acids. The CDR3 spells CAIRSGTGDAPLHF. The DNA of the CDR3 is TGTGCCATCAGATCCGGGACAGGGGACGCACCCCTCCACTTT.

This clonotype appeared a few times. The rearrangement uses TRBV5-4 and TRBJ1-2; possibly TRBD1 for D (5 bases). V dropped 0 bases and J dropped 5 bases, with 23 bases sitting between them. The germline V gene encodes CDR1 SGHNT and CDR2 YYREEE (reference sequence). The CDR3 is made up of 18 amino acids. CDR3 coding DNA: TGTGCCAGCAGCTTGGCCCCTAACGCCAGGGTGCGGGGTTATGGCTACACCTTC. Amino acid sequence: CASSLAPNARVRGYGYTF.

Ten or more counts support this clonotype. Here the CDR3 DNA reads TGTGCCAGCAGGGCACAGGGGCAATCACCCCTCCACTTT. Its protein is CASRAQGQSPLHF. V is TRBV27 and J is TRBJ1-6; 7 nucleotides line up with TRBD1. Germline assignment: CDR1 MNHEY and CDR2 SMNVEV (reference sequence). The CDR3 is made up of 13 amino acids. V trimming: 6 bases; J trimming: 10 bases; junction bases outside the gene matches: 6.

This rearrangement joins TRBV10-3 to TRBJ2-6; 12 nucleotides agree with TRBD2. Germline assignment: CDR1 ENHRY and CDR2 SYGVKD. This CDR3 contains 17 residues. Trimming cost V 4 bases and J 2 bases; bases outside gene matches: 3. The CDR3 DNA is TGTGCCATCAGTGCTAGCGGGGGGGCCACTGGGGCCAACGTCCTGACTTTC. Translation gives CAISASGGATGANVLTF.

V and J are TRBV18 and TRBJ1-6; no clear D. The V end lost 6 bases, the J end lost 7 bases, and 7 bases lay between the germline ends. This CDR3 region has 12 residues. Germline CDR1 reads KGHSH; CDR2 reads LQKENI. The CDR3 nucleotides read TGTGCCAGCTCCCCAGGCAATTCACCCCTCCACTTT. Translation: CASSPGNSPLHF.

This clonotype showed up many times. The CDR3 spells CASSAQGAPREQYF. As DNA, the CDR3 is TGCGCCAGCAGCGCACAGGGGGCCCCACGCGAGCAGTACTTC. The chain links TRBV5-1 to TRBJ2-7; TRBD1 aligns across 9 bases. The junction had 8 bases not matched to a gene; V was cut back by 4 bases and J by 6 bases. Germline V CDR1 and CDR2: SGHRS, YFSETQ. The CDR3 has 14 residues.